Presented here are 16 T cell receptor beta chains from one specimen sequenced in a study of T cells in Graves' hyperthyroidism and ophthalmopathy. There were TCR beta CDR3 regions amplified from RNA transcripts. The HTBI primer set was used in a first-round RT-PCR of the TCR CDR3. TCRdb re-analysed the multiplex PCR reads in MiXCR, keeping a single row per CDR3 protein. The sample records hundreds of thousands of distinct CDR3 sequences, 13% to 15% being singletons. The sequencing input was blood. These receptors all stem from a woman aged 18-29 years with Graves' hyperthyroidism.

The rearrangement uses TRBV15 and TRBJ1-1, with a tentative D call TRBD1 (5 bases). The germline V gene encodes CDR1 LNHNV and CDR2 YYDKDF (reference sequence). The CDR3 length is 17 residues. V was clipped by 3 bases and J by 3 bases, with 20 bases between them. The CDR3 region has the DNA TGTGCCACCAGCAGCTGGATCGAGGAAGGGGCCCACACTGAAGCTTTCTTT. Translation: CATSSWIEEGAHTEAFF.

This clonotype was observed at least ten times. V is TRBV7-2 and J is TRBJ1-3; no firm D call. Trimming took off 1 base at V and 6 bases at J, with 13 bases between the two ends. The germline V gene has CDR1 SGHTA and CDR2 FQGNSA. The CDR3 runs to 15 residues. CDR3 sequence: CASSLVGSSLNTIYF. The CDR3 coding sequence is TGTGCCAGCAGCTTAGTAGGCAGCTCTCTAAACACCATATATTTT.

This clonotype was observed at least ten times. The chain recombines TRBV11-3 with TRBJ2-2, with 11 nucleotides matching TRBD2. After removal of 6 bases from V and 4 bases from J, the junction contained 4 bases not matched to a gene. Germline V gene sequence: CDR1 SGHNT, CDR2 YENEEA. This CDR3 is built from 15 residues. This chain's CDR3 is CASSRLAGSTGELFF. CDR3 bases: TGTGCCAGCAGTCGACTAGCGGGAAGCACCGGGGAGCTGTTTTTT.

This clonotype was found many times. This rearrangement joins TRBV11-2 to TRBJ1-5, with TRBD1 as a possible D gene (6 bases). The germline CDR1 and CDR2 sequences are SGHAT and FQNNGV. The V end lost 1 base, the J end lost 2 bases, and 12 bases lay between the germline ends. The CDR3 loop spans 16 amino acids. In DNA, the CDR3 is TGTGCCAGCAGCTTAGGGGGGCTTGTTGGCAATCAGCCCCAGCATTTT. It codes for CASSLGGLVGNQPQHF. The full variable domain, completed using reference TRBV11-2 and TRBJ1-5, is EAGVAQSPRYKIIEKRQSVAFWCNPISGHATLYWYQQILGQGPKLLIQFQNNGVVDDSQLPKDRFSAERLKGVDSTLKIQPAKLEDSAVYLCASSLGGLVGNQPQHFGDGTRLSIL.

The rearrangement joins TRBV7-9 to TRBJ2-6; D is ambiguous. Trimming removed 7 bases at V and 2 bases at J, with 15 bases between. The germline CDR1 and CDR2 sequences are SEHNR and FQNEAQ (reference sequence). The CDR3 runs 16 residues. CDR3 amino acids: CASTPNLVAGANVLTF. The CDR3, as DNA: TGTGCCAGCACCCCCAACCTAGTGGCTGGGGCCAACGTCCTGACTTTC.

With regard to this clonotype: A much larger clone differs by one base, so this may be a read error. The genes are TRBV7-2 and TRBJ2-1; a possible D gene is TRBD2 (7 bases). The J call is uncertain, as TRBJ2-7 better fits the DNA end. This CDR3 is 15 amino acids long. Germline CDR1 is SGHTA and CDR2 is FQGNSA. DNA of the CDR3: TGTGCCAGCAGCTCGAAGGGGGGGGGGCGGAATGAGCAGTACTTC. Its translation: CASSSKGGGRNEQYF.

This clonotype has ten or more counts. The rearrangement uses TRBV10-3 and TRBJ2-1, with D uncertain. This CDR3 region has 11 residues. The V gene lost 5 bases and the J gene lost 7 bases, with 6 bases spanning the gap. From germline, CDR1 is ENHRY and CDR2 SYGVKD. CDR3 nucleotide sequence: TGTGCCATCAGTCAGACTAATGAGCAGTTCTTC. This sequence encodes CAISQTNEQFF.

This clonotype was found a few times. The V call is TRBV5-4, the J call TRBJ1-1; D not certain. The length of the CDR3 is 15 residues. V lost 6 bases to trimming and J lost 3 bases, with 18 bases between them. Germline V gene lookup returns CDR1 SGHNT and CDR2 YYREEE (reference sequence). This CDR3 reads CASTRVVSDYTEAFF. The CDR3 DNA reads as TGTGCCAGCACGAGGGTGGTTTCGGATTACACTGAAGCTTTCTTT. The full variable domain, its missing parts supplied by reference TRBV5-4 and TRBJ1-1, is ETGVTQSPTHLIKTRGQQVTLRCSSQSGHNTVSWYQQALGQGPQFIFQYYREEENGRGNFPPRFSGLQFPNYSSELNVNALELDDSALYLCASTRVVSDYTEAFFGQGTRLTVV.

The table lists this clonotype with many counts. V and J are TRBV18 and TRBJ2-7; D is uncertain. V shed 2 bases and J shed 2 bases, with 10 bases lying between them. The CDR3 is 14 residues long. The germline V gene encodes CDR1 KGHSH and CDR2 LQKENI. The CDR3 protein is CASSPENPPYEQYF. In DNA, the CDR3 is TGTGCCAGCTCACCAGAGAACCCGCCCTACGAGCAGTACTTC.

This clonotype was detected many times. The V and J genes are TRBV2 and TRBJ1-2; D remains ambiguous. The V gene lost 4 bases and the J gene lost 2 bases, with 5 bases spanning the gap. Germline V gene lookup returns CDR1 SNHLY and CDR2 FYNNEI. This CDR3 is 12 amino acids long. The CDR3 DNA reads TGTGCCAGCAGTGCGACCAACTATGGCTACACCTTC. As protein: CASSATNYGYTF. The full variable domain, its missing parts supplied by reference TRBV2 and TRBJ1-2, is EPEVTQTPSHQVTQMGQEVILRCVPISNHLYFYWYRQILGQKVEFLVSFYNNEISEKSEIFDDQFSVERPDGSNFTLKIRSTKLEDSAMYFCASSATNYGYTFGSGTRLTVV.

Many counts were recorded for this clonotype. This chain links TRBV7-9 with TRBJ2-1; 9 nucleotides align to TRBD2. The CDR3 extends over 16 amino acids. Germline V gives CDR1 SEHNR, CDR2 FQNEAQ (reference sequence). Unmatched junction bases numbered 1, after V lost 0 bases and J lost 1 base. The CDR3 DNA follows: TGTGCCAGCAGCTTAGCGAGCGGGAGGTCCTACAATGAGCAGTTCTTC. Protein: CASSLASGRSYNEQFF.

This clonotype was detected a few times. The chain carries TRBV9 and TRBJ2-7, with 9 bases lining up with TRBD1. Trimming cost V 4 bases and J 4 bases; bases outside gene matches: 6. This CDR3 spans 14 amino acids. Per germline, CDR1 SGDLS and CDR2 YYNGEE. CDR3 sequence reads: CASSRQGDVYEQYF. CDR3 nucleotide sequence: TGTGCCAGCAGCAGACAGGGGGATGTGTACGAGCAGTACTTC.

This clonotype was detected ten times or more. The chain has TRBV6-1 and TRBJ1-1, with a tentative D call TRBD1 (5 bases). CDR1 is MNHNS, CDR2 SASEGT, per germline. V dropped 5 bases and J dropped 4 bases, with 14 bases sitting between them. The CDR3 sequence is 14 residues long. The CDR3 here is CASSQPPGATEAFF. The CDR3 DNA follows: TGTGCCAGCAGTCAACCTCCTGGGGCCACTGAAGCTTTCTTT.

This clonotype has more than one count but fewer than ten. The genes are TRBV14 and TRBJ1-1; D not resolved. CDR1 is SGHDN, CDR2 FVKESK, per germline. Trimming took off 6 bases at V and 6 bases at J, with 20 bases between the two ends. The CDR3 runs 15 residues. The CDR3 DNA sequence: TGTGCCAGCAGTCAGGAACGAGACCCTGGGGCTGAAGCTTTCTTT. It yields the protein CASSQERDPGAEAFF.

This clonotype was picked up many times. The chain has TRBV11-3 and TRBJ2-5; maybe TRBD1 (5 bases). The CDR3 loop spans 13 amino acids. Germline assignment: CDR1 SGHNT and CDR2 YENEEA. The V and J ends lost 7 bases and 3 bases respectively, with 12 bases between them. CDR3 in DNA: TGTGCCAGCACCTGGGGCAGGGAAGAGACCCAGTACTTC. It codes for CASTWGREETQYF.

This clonotype was observed many times. The DNA of the CDR3 is TGTGCCTGGAGTGTTGGGACGGGAATCGGAAACACCATATATTTT. It is translated as CAWSVGTGIGNTIYF. This chain joins TRBV30 and TRBJ1-3; TRBD1 is a possible D gene (5 bases). Germline assignment: CDR1 GTSNPN and CDR2 SVGIG (reference sequence). Trimming took off 0 bases at V and 4 bases at J, with 13 bases between the two ends. This CDR3 has 15 residues. Complete variable domain (other parts from reference TRBV30 and TRBJ1-3): SQTIHQWPATLVQPVGSPLSLECTVEGTSNPNLYWYRQAAGRGLQLLFYSVGIGQISSEVPQNLSASRPQDRQFILSSKKLLLSDSGFYLCAWSVGTGIGNTIYFGEGSWLTVV.